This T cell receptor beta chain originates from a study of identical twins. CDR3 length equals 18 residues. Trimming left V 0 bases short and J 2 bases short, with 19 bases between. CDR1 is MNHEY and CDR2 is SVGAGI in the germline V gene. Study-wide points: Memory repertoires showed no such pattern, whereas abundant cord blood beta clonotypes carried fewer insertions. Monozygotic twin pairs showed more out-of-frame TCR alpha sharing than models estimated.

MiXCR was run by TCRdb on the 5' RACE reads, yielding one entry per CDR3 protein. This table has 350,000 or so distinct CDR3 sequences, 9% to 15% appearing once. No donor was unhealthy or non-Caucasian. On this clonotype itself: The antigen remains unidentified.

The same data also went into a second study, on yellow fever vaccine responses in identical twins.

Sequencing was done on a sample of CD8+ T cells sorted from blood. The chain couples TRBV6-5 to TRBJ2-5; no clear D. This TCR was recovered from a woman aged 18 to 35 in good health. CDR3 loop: CASSYSPRWEGSQETQYF. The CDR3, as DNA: TGTGCCAGCAGTTACTCGCCGCGTTGGGAAGGGTCACAAGAGACCCAGTACTTC.